What follows are 3 T cell receptor beta chains derived from one specimen sequenced in a study of T cells in Graves' hyperthyroidism and ophthalmopathy. TCR beta CDR3 regions were amplified from RNA transcripts. During a first-round RT-PCR of the TCR CDR3, the HTBI primer set was used. A single record per CDR3 protein comes from TCRdb applying MiXCR to the multiplex PCR reads. The data hold approximately 400,000 distinct CDR3 sequences, with roughly 13% observed a single time. The sample consisted of blood. The receptors were gathered from a man aged 50 to 59 with Graves' ophthalmopathy.

This clonotype came up many times. The rearrangement links TRBV27 to TRBJ1-5; 7 bases agree with TRBD1. This CDR3 contains 17 residues. Germline CDR1 reads MNHEY; CDR2 reads SMNVEV (reference sequence). V lost 2 bases and J lost 1; bases outside the gene matches: 8. The CDR3 sequence: CASSLRRTRGSNQPQHF. In DNA, the CDR3 is TGTGCCAGCAGTTTAAGGCGGACCAGGGGGAGCAATCAGCCCCAGCATTTT.

In this sample, this clonotype turned up many times. The CDR3 protein is CASSLLASGLIGATQYF. In nucleotides, the CDR3 is TGTGCCAGCAGTTTATTAGCTAGCGGGTTAATCGGAGCGACCCAGTACTTC. The chain couples TRBV12-3 or TRBV12-4 to TRBJ2-5; 8 bases fit TRBD2. Trimming cost V 2 bases and J 7 bases; bases outside gene matches: 15. This CDR3 has 17 amino acids.

In its sample, this clonotype was seen many times. The rearrangement uses TRBV20-1 and TRBJ1-1; 7 nucleotides agree with TRBD1. The CDR3 is 13 residues long. Germline V gene sequence: CDR1 DFQATT, CDR2 SNEGSKA (reference sequence). The junction had 9 bases not matched to a gene; V was cut back by 7 bases and J by 4 bases. The CDR3 DNA sequence: TGCAGTGTTACAGGGGCGGCGTCCACTGAAGCTTTCTTT. This encodes CSVTGAASTEAFF.